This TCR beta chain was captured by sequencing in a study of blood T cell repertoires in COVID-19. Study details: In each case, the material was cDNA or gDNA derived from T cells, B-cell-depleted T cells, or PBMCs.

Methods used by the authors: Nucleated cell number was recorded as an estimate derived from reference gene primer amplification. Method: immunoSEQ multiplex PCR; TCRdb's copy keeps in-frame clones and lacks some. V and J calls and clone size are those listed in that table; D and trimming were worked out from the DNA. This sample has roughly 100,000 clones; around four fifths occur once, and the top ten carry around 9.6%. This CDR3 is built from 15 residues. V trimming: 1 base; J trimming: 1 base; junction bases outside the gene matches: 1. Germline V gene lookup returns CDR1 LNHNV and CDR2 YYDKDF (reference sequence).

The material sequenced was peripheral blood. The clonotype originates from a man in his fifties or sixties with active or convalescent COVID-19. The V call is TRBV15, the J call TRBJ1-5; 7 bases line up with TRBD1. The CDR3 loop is CATSRAQGSNQPQHF. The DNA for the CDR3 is TGTGCCACCAGCAGAGCACAGGGGAGCAATCAGCCCCAGCATTTT.